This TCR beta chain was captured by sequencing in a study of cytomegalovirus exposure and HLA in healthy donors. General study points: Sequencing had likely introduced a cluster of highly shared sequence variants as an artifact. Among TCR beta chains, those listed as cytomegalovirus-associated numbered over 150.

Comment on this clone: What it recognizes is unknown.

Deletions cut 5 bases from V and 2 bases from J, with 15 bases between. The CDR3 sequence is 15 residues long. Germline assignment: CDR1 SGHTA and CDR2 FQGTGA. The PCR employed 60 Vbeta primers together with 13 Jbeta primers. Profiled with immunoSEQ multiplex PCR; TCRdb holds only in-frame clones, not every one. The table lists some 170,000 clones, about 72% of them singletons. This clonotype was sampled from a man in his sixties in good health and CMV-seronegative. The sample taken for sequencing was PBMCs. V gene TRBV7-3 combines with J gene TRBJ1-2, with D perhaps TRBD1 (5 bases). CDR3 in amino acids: CASSPGAGVNYGYTF. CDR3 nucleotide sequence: TGTGCCAGCAGCCCCGGGGCGGGGGTGAACTATGGCTACACCTTC.